This is a list of T cell receptor beta chains from one sample in a study of blood T cell repertoires in COVID-19. TCRdb's copy holds only in-frame clones and misses some; the assay was immunoSEQ multiplex PCR. The sample lists fewer than 200,000 clones, approximately 80% occurring once. Sequencing was carried out using peripheral blood. The receptors stem from a human donor in a cohort sampled during active COVID-19. Each CDR3 is given with its conserved first and last residue. The D gene is left open where the match is weak. Only some rows state a clone size, as once, few, many or a class for expanded clones.

-	TRBV21-1	TRBJ1-6	-	TGTGCCAGCAGCGGCGGGGGGGTTGTGTGTTCACCCCTCCACTTT	CASSGGGVVCSPLHF
TRBD1	TRBV10-3	TRBJ1-1	-	TGTGCCACCCTCCGGGACAGCCTCACTGAAGCTTTCTTT	CATLRDSLTEAFF
-	TRBV19	TRBJ1-6	-	TGTGCCAGTAGTCCGGAGGGTATCGGGTATAATTCACCCCTCCACTTT	CASSPEGIGYNSPLHF
-	TRBV28	TRBJ1-6	few	TGTGCCAGCAGTTCCCAGGGTCCAAGCTATAATTCACCCCTCCACTTT	CASSSQGPSYNSPLHF
-	TRBV4-2	TRBJ2-7	-	TGTGCCAGCAATCGAGACGCTTCGAGCGGGTACGAGCAGTACTTC	CASNRDASSGYEQYF
TRBD1	TRBV6-5	TRBJ1-4	-	TGTGCCAGCAGTTACCTGGGAACAGGGGGAGGAGAAAAACTGTTTTTT	CASSYLGTGGGEKLFF
TRBD1	TRBV5-4	TRBJ2-7	few	TGTGCCAGCAGCTCCGGGACAGTTCCCTACGAGCAGTACTTC	CASSSGTVPYEQYF
-	TRBV7-9	TRBJ2-7	-	TGTGCCAGCAGCCCAAGCGGGTCCTCCTACGAGCAGTACTTC	CASSPSGSSYEQYF
TRBD1	TRBV14	TRBJ2-7	-	TGTGCCAGCACCCGGGGCAGGGGGCCATCCTACGAGCAGTACTTC	CASTRGRGPSYEQYF
-	TRBV3-1/TRBV3-2	TRBJ2-2	-	TGTGCCAGCAGCCAAGCCGGGGTGACCACCGGGGAGCTGTTTTTT	CASSQAGVTTGELFF
TRBD1	TRBV6-2/TRBV6-3	TRBJ1-5	-	TGTGCCAGCAGTTACTCGAGGGACAGGGGGCGAAGAAGCAATCAGCCCCAGCATTTT	CASSYSRDRGRRSNQPQHF
TRBD2	TRBV7-2	TRBJ2-7	-	TGTGCCAGCAGCCGCAGTGCGGGAGGGTCCTACGAGCAGTACTTC	CASSRSAGGSYEQYF
TRBD2	TRBV7-2	TRBJ2-5	-	TGTGCCAGCAGCTGGGGAGGGAGGGGCCAAGAGACCCAGTACTTC	CASSWGGRGQETQYF
TRBD1	TRBV19	TRBJ1-1	-	TGTGCCAGTCTCAGACAGGGAACCCAAGCTTTCTTT	CASLRQGTQAFF
-	TRBV7-2	TRBJ1-4	once	TGTGCCAGCAGCCTAGGGCGGGAAAAACTGTTTTTT	CASSLGREKLFF
-	TRBV6-5	TRBJ1-3	-	TGTGCCAGCAGTTACTCTGGGAGAACTGGAAACACCATATATTTT	CASSYSGRTGNTIYF
-	TRBV3-1/TRBV3-2	TRBJ2-7	-	TGTGCCAGCAGCCAAGGGGCGACCCCCTCCTACGAGCAGTACTTC	CASSQGATPSYEQYF
TRBD2	TRBV5-5	TRBJ2-7	-	TGTGCCAGCAGCCGGACTAGCGGGGGGAAGTCCTACGAGCAGTACTTC	CASSRTSGGKSYEQYF
-	TRBV27	TRBJ2-2	-	TGTGCCAGCAGTTTGGAGCGGGTGGGGACCGGGGAGCTGTTTTTT	CASSLERVGTGELFF
TRBD2	TRBV7-2	TRBJ2-7	-	TGTGCCAGCAGCTCCCCAAGGGCTAGCGGGAGCTCCTACGAGCAGTACTTC	CASSSPRASGSSYEQYF
-	TRBV7-2	TRBJ1-4	-	TGTGCCAGCAGCTTAGTGGGTAGGGGGGAAAAACTGTTTTTT	CASSLVGRGEKLFF
-	TRBV27	TRBJ1-1	-	TGTGCCAGCAGTCCGCTTTTTGCCAGGTTGAACACTGAAGCTTTCTTT	CASSPLFARLNTEAFF
-	TRBV5-4	TRBJ2-3	-	TGTGCCAGCAGCTTGATTGGGGGCCTCGGCACAGATACGCAGTATTTT	CASSLIGGLGTDTQYF
-	TRBV4-1	TRBJ1-3	few	TGCGCCAGCAGCCAAGATAGGGGCACTCTTAGCCCCGGAAACACCATATATTTT	CASSQDRGTLSPGNTIYF
-	TRBV7-8	TRBJ1-2	-	TGTGCCAGCAGCTTAGACAGGGCTGGGGGCTACACCTTC	CASSLDRAGGYTF
-	TRBV7-9	TRBJ1-5	-	TGTGCCAGCAGCTTAGTTGCAGGGCGACACAATCAGCCCCAGCATTTT	CASSLVAGRHNQPQHF
TRBD1	TRBV25-1	TRBJ1-1	-	TGTGCCAGCAGGACAGGGCGCACTGAAGCTTTCTTT	CASRTGRTEAFF
TRBD2	TRBV24-1	TRBJ2-3	-	TGTGCCACCAGTGATCCTTTTAGCGGGATCACAGATACGCAGTATTTT	CATSDPFSGITDTQYF
TRBD1	TRBV6-5	TRBJ2-7	-	TGTGCCAGCAGAGGACAGGGAGGCTCGTCCGAGCAGTACTTC	CASRGQGGSSEQYF
-	TRBV6-5	TRBJ1-3	-	TGTGCCAGCAGCAGGGCCACCTCTGGAAACACCATATATTTT	CASSRATSGNTIYF
TRBD1	TRBV4-2	TRBJ2-7	few	TGTGCCAGCAGCCAAGGGACAGGGCGCTACGAGCAGTACTTC	CASSQGTGRYEQYF
-	TRBV28	TRBJ2-7	-	TGTGCCAGCAGACGGGGTTCCTACGAGCAGTACTTC	CASRRGSYEQYF
-	TRBV2	TRBJ1-2	-	TGTGCCAGCAGTGAAGCGAGGGATGTGGTTGGCTACACCTTC	CASSEARDVVGYTF
TRBD1	TRBV9	TRBJ1-2	-	TGTGCCAGCAGCGTACAGGGGGCGAAGGGCTACACCTTC	CASSVQGAKGYTF
TRBD1	TRBV4-2	TRBJ2-2	few	TGTGCCAGCAGCCAAGATCAACAGGGGCTGAGCACCGGGGAGCTGTTTTTT	CASSQDQQGLSTGELFF
-	TRBV4-3	TRBJ2-7	-	TGCGCCAGCAGCCAAGAACTCCCGAGACAGGAGAGCTCCTACGAGCAGTACTTC	CASSQELPRQESSYEQYF
TRBD2	TRBV5-4	TRBJ2-1	few	TGTGCCAGCAGCCTGGCCCTAGCGGGAGTCCACAATGAGCAGTTCTTC	CASSLALAGVHNEQFF
TRBD1	TRBV24-1	TRBJ1-2	-	TGTGCCACCAGTGACCGGACAGGGGGGAACTATGGCTACACCTTC	CATSDRTGGNYGYTF
TRBD1	TRBV29-1	TRBJ2-5	-	TGCAGCGTTAGGGGGCGGTACCAAGAGACCCAGTACTTC	CSVRGRYQETQYF
TRBD2	TRBV7-2	TRBJ2-5	-	TGTGCCAGCAGCGGGCGGACTAGCGGGGGGATGGCAAGAGAGACCCAGTACTTC	CASSGRTSGGMARETQYF